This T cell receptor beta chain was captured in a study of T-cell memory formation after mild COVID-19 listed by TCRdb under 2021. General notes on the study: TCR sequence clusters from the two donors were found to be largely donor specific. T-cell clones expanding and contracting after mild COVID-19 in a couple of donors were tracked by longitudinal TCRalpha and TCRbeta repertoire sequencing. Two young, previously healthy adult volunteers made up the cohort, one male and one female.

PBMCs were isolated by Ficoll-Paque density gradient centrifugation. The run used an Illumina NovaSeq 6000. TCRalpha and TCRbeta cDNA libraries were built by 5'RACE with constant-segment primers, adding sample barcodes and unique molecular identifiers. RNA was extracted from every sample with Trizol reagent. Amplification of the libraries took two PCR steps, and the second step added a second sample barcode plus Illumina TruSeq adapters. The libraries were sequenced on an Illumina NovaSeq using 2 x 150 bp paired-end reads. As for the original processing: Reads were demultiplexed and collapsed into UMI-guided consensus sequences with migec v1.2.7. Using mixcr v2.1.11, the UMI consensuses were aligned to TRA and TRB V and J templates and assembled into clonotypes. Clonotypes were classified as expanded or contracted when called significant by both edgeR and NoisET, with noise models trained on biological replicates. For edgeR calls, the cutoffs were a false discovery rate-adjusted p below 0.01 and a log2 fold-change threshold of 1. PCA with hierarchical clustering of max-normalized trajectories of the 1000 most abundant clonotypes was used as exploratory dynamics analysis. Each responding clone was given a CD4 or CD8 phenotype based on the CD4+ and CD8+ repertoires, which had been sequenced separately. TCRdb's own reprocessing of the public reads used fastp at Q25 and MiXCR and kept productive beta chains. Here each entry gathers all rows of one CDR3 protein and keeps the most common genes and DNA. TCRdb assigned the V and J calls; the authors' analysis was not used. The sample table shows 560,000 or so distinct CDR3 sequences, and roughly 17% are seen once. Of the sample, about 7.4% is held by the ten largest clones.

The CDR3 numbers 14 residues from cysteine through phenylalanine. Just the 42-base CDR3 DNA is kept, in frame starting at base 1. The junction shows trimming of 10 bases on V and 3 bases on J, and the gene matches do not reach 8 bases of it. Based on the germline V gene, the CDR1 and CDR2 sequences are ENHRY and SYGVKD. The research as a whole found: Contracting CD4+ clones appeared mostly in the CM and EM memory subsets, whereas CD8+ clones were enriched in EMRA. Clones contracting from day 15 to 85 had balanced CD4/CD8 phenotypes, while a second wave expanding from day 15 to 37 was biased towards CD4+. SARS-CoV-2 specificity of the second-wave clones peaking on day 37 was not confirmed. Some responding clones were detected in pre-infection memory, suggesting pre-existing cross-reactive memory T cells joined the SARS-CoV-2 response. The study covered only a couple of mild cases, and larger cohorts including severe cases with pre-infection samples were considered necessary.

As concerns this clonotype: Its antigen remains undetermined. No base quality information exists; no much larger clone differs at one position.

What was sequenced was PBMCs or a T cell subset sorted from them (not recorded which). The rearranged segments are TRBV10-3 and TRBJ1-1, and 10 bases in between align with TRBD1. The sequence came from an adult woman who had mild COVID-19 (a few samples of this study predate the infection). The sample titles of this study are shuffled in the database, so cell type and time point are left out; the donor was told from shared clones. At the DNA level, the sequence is TGTGCCACCGGGACAGGGGTTCGGTACACTGAAGCTTTCTTT. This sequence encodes CATGTGVRYTEAFF.